This TCR beta chain was recorded in a study of cytomegalovirus exposure and HLA in healthy donors. The CDR3 has 16 amino acids. V shed 4 bases and J 8 bases; nucleotides not matched to a gene: 11. Germline CDR1 LGHNA, CDR2 YSLEER. This clone has only one observation. Both 60 Vbeta primers and 13 Jbeta primers went into the PCR. The assay was immunoSEQ multiplex PCR, and TCRdb's table has in-frame clones only and misses some. This sample has fewer than 200,000 clones, with about four fifths found just once. The TCR sequence derives from a woman between 18 and 29 years old in good health and CMV-seronegative. This chain links TRBV4-3 with TRBJ1-6; 7 bases fit TRBD1. Sample: PBMCs. The DNA for the CDR3 is TGCGCCAGCAGCCCCTGGATGACAGGGAACTATTCACCCCTCCACTTT. As protein: CASSPWMTGNYSPLHF.